The 28 T cell receptor beta chains reported below all come from one sample, sequenced in a study of cytomegalovirus exposure and HLA in healthy donors. Clones were read by immunoSEQ multiplex PCR, and TCRdb kept only the in-frame ones, dropping some. This sample has under 75,000 clones; approximately 95% occur once, and the top ten carry about 7%. The sample taken for sequencing was PBMCs. These receptors were taken from a woman between 18 and 29 years old in good health and CMV-seropositive.

The chain carries TRBV29-1 and TRBJ2-7; D is perhaps TRBD1 (7 bases). The CDR3 extends over 12 amino acids. Germline CDR1 and CDR2: SQVTM and ANQGSEA. Between the trimmed V and J ends, which lost 4 bases and 5 bases, there was a span of 12 bases. Here the CDR3 reads CSVAQGRHEQYF. In DNA form, the CDR3 reads TGCAGCGTTGCACAGGGGAGGCACGAGCAGTACTTC.

The V and J genes are TRBV28 and TRBJ2-6; 8 positions agree with TRBD1. The CDR3 runs to 18 residues. Trimming took 2 bases from V and 0 from J; bases not matched to a gene: 6. From germline, CDR1 is MDHEN and CDR2 SYDVKM. This CDR3 reads CASSLRQGRSSGANVLTF. CDR3 bases: TGTGCCAGCAGTTTACGACAGGGGCGAAGCTCTGGGGCCAACGTCCTGACTTTC.

The genes are TRBV4-3 and TRBJ2-7; D possibly corresponds to TRBD1 (6 bases). The germline V gene has CDR1 LGHNA and CDR2 YSLEER. Trimming pared 0 bases from V and 3 bases from J, leaving 15 bases between. The CDR3 has 16 residues. In DNA form, the CDR3 reads TGCGCCAGCAGCCAAGATGCCAGGGGAGTGTTCTACGAGCAGTACTTC. Translation gives CASSQDARGVFYEQYF.

V and J are TRBV5-1 and TRBJ1-1; D is perhaps TRBD1 (5 bases). V dropped 1 base and J dropped 3 bases, with 10 bases sitting between them. The CDR3 totals 14 residues. Germline V gene data show CDR1 as SGHRS and CDR2 as YFSETQ. As DNA, the CDR3 is TGCGCCAGCAGCTTGTTGGGGCCAGACACTGAAGCTTTCTTT. This translates into CASSLLGPDTEAFF.

This chain connects TRBV11-2 to TRBJ2-7, with a tentative D call TRBD1 (6 bases). The V gene lost 0 bases and the J gene lost 2 bases, with 17 bases spanning the gap. The CDR3 is 17 residues long. Germline V gives CDR1 SGHAT, CDR2 FQNNGV. In DNA, the CDR3 is TGTGCCAGCAGCTTAGATAGGTCTACAGGGAGCCCCTACGAGCAGTACTTC. Translated, it gives CASSLDRSTGSPYEQYF.

This chain connects TRBV28 to TRBJ2-6; 8 bases are a match to TRBD1. With 10 bases clipped from V and 1 base from J, the junction kept 12 bases outside the gene matches. Germline V gene sequence: CDR1 MDHEN, CDR2 SYDVKM. The CDR3 length is 17 residues. For the CDR3, the DNA is TGTGCCACCTACTATGCAGGGGGCGGATCTGGGGCCAACGTCCTGACTTTC. The encoded protein is CATYYAGGGSGANVLTF.

The genes are TRBV20-1 and TRBJ1-1; D remains unclear. Trimming removed 2 bases from V and 8 bases from J, with 6 bases in between. The CDR3 has 10 residues. Germline-derived CDR1 and CDR2 are DFQATT and SNEGSKA (reference sequence). The CDR3 loop reads CSARLREAFF. The CDR3 DNA sequence: TGCAGTGCTAGACTCAGGGAAGCTTTCTTT.

CDR3 sequence (DNA): TGTGCCAGCAGTTTCAACTACGAGCAGTACTTC. This codes for CASSFNYEQYF. The gene calls are TRBV28 and TRBJ2-7, with unresolved D. Trimming removed 3 bases from V and 3 bases from J, with 3 bases in between. This CDR3 spans 11 amino acids. Germline CDR1 is MDHEN and CDR2 is SYDVKM.

This rearrangement joins TRBV2 to TRBJ2-7; D may be TRBD1 (6 bases). This CDR3 is built from 14 residues. V lost 3 bases to trimming and J lost 3 bases, with 12 bases between them. Germline lookup yields CDR1 SNHLY and CDR2 FYNNEI. DNA for the CDR3: TGTGCCAGCAGTGAGGGGGCGTATCGCTACGAGCAGTACTTC. Residues: CASSEGAYRYEQYF.

The chain combines TRBV27 with TRBJ2-1, with TRBD2 matching over 7 bases. V shed 7 bases, J shed 3 bases, and the junction held 9 bases outside the gene matches. Germline values: CDR1 MNHEY, CDR2 SMNVEV (reference sequence). The CDR3 is made up of 15 amino acids. CDR3: CASNWVSGVYNEQFF. Written as DNA, the CDR3 is TGTGCCAGCAACTGGGTGAGCGGGGTCTACAATGAGCAGTTCTTC.

V gene TRBV6-1 combines with J gene TRBJ1-1; no clear D gene. CDR3 length equals 14 residues. Germline lookup yields CDR1 MNHNS and CDR2 SASEGT. V was clipped by 2 bases and J by 5 bases, with 12 bases between them. CDR3 coding DNA: TGTGCCAGCAGTGAAAGCGTAGGATGGACTGAAGCTTTCTTT. Its protein product is CASSESVGWTEAFF.

The V call is TRBV20-1, the J call TRBJ2-5; D gene uncertain. Germline CDR1 and CDR2: DFQATT and SNEGSKA (reference sequence). This CDR3 is 11 amino acids long. The germline V and J ends were trimmed by 5 bases and 5 bases, with 9 bases remaining between them. The CDR3 reads CSAALTETQYF. DNA for the CDR3: TGCAGTGCTGCGCTAACGGAGACCCAGTACTTC.

The DNA for the CDR3 is TGTGCCAGCAGTCCGACCCCACAGGGGGACACTGAAGCTTTCTTT. It yields the protein CASSPTPQGDTEAFF. The chain combines TRBV27 with TRBJ1-1; 8 bases match TRBD1. The germline CDR1 and CDR2 sequences are MNHEY and SMNVEV (reference sequence). With V trimmed by 5 bases and J by 3 bases, 8 bases remained unmatched. This CDR3 spans 15 amino acids.

The rearrangement uses TRBV7-2 and TRBJ1-1; unclear D gene. V shed 5 bases and J shed 7 bases, with 17 bases lying between them. The CDR3 is 14 amino acids. Germline-derived CDR1 and CDR2 are SGHTA and FQGNSA. The CDR3 here is CASSPGERRVEAFF. For the CDR3, the DNA is TGTGCCAGCAGCCCCGGGGAGCGACGTGTTGAAGCTTTCTTT.

The V and J genes are TRBV5-1 and TRBJ2-2; tentative D call: TRBD2 (6 bases). The ends were cut back, 3 bases at V and 0 bases at J, with 12 bases in the middle. Germline values: CDR1 SGHRS, CDR2 YFSETQ. The CDR3 is made up of 16 amino acids. CDR3 protein: CASSWRGDANTGELFF. The CDR3 DNA sequence: TGCGCCAGCAGCTGGCGGGGAGACGCGAACACCGGGGAGCTGTTTTTT.

The gene calls are TRBV5-6 and TRBJ2-1, with 8 bases that match TRBD2. The CDR3 runs 16 residues. The junction had 10 bases not matched to a gene; V was cut back by 1 base and J by 7 bases. The V gene's germline CDR1 is SGHDT and CDR2 YYEEEE. CDR3: CASSLRRSGSLNEQFF. CDR3 coding DNA: TGTGCCAGCAGCTTGCGGCGAAGCGGGAGCTTGAATGAGCAGTTCTTC.

The genes are TRBV30 and TRBJ2-5; D possibly corresponds to TRBD1 (6 bases). The CDR3 is made up of 12 amino acids. The V gene's germline CDR1 is GTSNPN and CDR2 SVGIG (reference sequence). Trimming left V 8 bases short and J 5 bases short, with 15 bases between. CDR3 in DNA: TGTGCCGGTACAGGGCCAGGGGAGACCCAGTACTTC. Its translation is CAGTGPGETQYF. The full variable domain, completed using reference TRBV30 and TRBJ2-5, is SQTIHQWPATLVQPVGSPLSLECTVEGTSNPNLYWYRQAAGRGLQLLFYSVGIGQISSEVPQNLSASRPQDRQFILSSKKLLLSDSGFYLCAGTGPGETQYFGPGTRLLVL.

The table lists this clone with a count of one. The chain couples TRBV19 to TRBJ1-5, with a tentative D call TRBD1 (5 bases). V was trimmed by 5 bases and J by 4 bases, leaving 9 bases between them. The CDR3 sequence is 13 residues long. Looked up from germline, CDR1 is LNHDA and CDR2 is SQIVND (reference sequence). The CDR3 nucleotides are TGTGCCAGTAGTGAGACAGTGAATCAGCCCCAGCATTTT. Its protein product is CASSETVNQPQHF.

The V call is TRBV7-2, the J call TRBJ1-1; 8 nucleotides agree with TRBD1. The CDR3 is 17 amino acids. J was trimmed by 0 bases and V by 1 base; bases with no gene match: 7. Germline CDR1 and CDR2: SGHTA and FQGNSA. As DNA, the CDR3 is TGTGCCAGCAGCTTAGTGGGGACAGGTGCCATGAACACTGAAGCTTTCTTT. Translation gives CASSLVGTGAMNTEAFF.

The rearrangement links TRBV6-5 to TRBJ2-3; 8 bases map to TRBD1. This CDR3 contains 14 residues. Germline V gene data show CDR1 as MNHEY and CDR2 as SVGAGI. J lost 4 bases, V lost 6 bases, and 6 bases had no gene match. The CDR3 here is CASRRGTGADTQYF. As DNA, the CDR3 is TGTGCCAGCAGACGAGGGACAGGCGCAGATACGCAGTATTTT.

The DNA of the CDR3 is TGTGCCAGCAGCTTCCAGGTATCCTACGAGCAGTACTTC. Amino acid sequence: CASSFQVSYEQYF. The V call is TRBV7-9, the J call TRBJ2-7, with D unclear. Germline CDR1 and CDR2: SEHNR and FQNEAQ (reference sequence). The CDR3 loop spans 13 amino acids. Trimming took 3 bases from V and 1 from J, leaving 7 bases between them.

J is TRBJ1-1 and V is TRBV7-9; D possibly corresponds to TRBD1 (6 bases). Germline V gives CDR1 SEHNR, CDR2 FQNEAQ (reference sequence). With 5 bases removed from V and 0 bases from J, the gap between germline ends came to 19 bases. This CDR3 region has 17 residues. In DNA form, the CDR3 reads TGTGCCAGCAGCAATAACAGGGTTTGGTCCATGAACACTGAAGCTTTCTTT. Translation: CASSNNRVWSMNTEAFF. Variable domain in full (rest from reference TRBV7-9 and TRBJ1-1): DTGVSQNPRHKITKRGQNVTFRCDPISEHNRLYWYRQTLGQGPEFLTYFQNEAQLEKSRLLSDRFSAERPKGSFSTLEIQRTEQGDSAMYLCASSNNRVWSMNTEAFFGQGTRLTVV.

The CDR3 loop reads CASSTRDRGSNTGELFF. CDR3 DNA: TGTGCCAGCAGCACCCGGGACAGGGGGTCGAACACCGGGGAGCTGTTTTTT. The V call is TRBV11-2, the J call TRBJ2-2; 11 bases are a match to TRBD1. The CDR3 has 17 residues. Germline lookup yields CDR1 SGHAT and CDR2 FQNNGV. V dropped 5 bases and J dropped 0; count of bases not matched to a gene: 5.

V usage is TRBV29-1 and J usage is TRBJ2-5; D might be TRBD1 (6 bases). The germline CDR1 and CDR2 sequences are SQVTM and ANQGSEA. This CDR3 has 13 residues. V lost 4 bases and J 5 bases, leaving 14 bases between the germline ends. In DNA, the CDR3 is TGCAGCGTTGCTACAGGGATCCTGGAGACCCAGTACTTC. It specifies CSVATGILETQYF.

The gene calls are TRBV5-8 and TRBJ1-1; no clear D. The germline gives CDR1 SGHTS, CDR2 YDEGEE. The CDR3 length is 12 residues. Between the trimmed V and J ends, which lost 2 bases and 8 bases, there was a span of 10 bases. This CDR3 is CASSLISGEAFF. CDR3 nucleotides: TGTGCCAGCAGCTTAATTTCCGGGGAAGCTTTCTTT. The whole variable domain, remainder taken from reference TRBV5-8 and TRBJ1-1, is EAGVTQSPTHLIKTRGQQATLRCSPISGHTSVYWYQQALGLGLQFLLWYDEGEERNRGNFPPRFSGRQFPNYSSELNVNALELEDSALYLCASSLISGEAFFGQGTRLTVV.

This chain connects TRBV28 to TRBJ1-2, with a tentative D call TRBD1 (5 bases). The CDR3 has 16 residues. The germline V gene has CDR1 MDHEN and CDR2 SYDVKM. The V gene lost 6 bases and the J gene lost 4 bases, with 21 bases spanning the gap. The chain's CDR3 is CASRINRGTQGYGYTF. The CDR3 nucleotides are TGTGCCAGCAGGATCAACCGGGGGACGCAGGGCTATGGCTACACCTTC.

The rearrangement joins TRBV28 to TRBJ1-1; D perhaps matches TRBD1 (5 bases). The length of the CDR3 is 13 residues. Germline CDR1 is MDHEN and CDR2 is SYDVKM. Trimming took 0 bases from V and 6 from J, leaving 8 bases between them. Written as DNA, the CDR3 is TGTGCCAGCAGTTTATGGGGGGAGGCTGAAGCTTTCTTT. Translated: CASSLWGEAEAFF.

The chain recombines TRBV5-1 with TRBJ2-2, with 12 positions matching TRBD2. Germline lookup yields CDR1 SGHRS and CDR2 YFSETQ. V was pared by 3 bases and J by 5 bases, with 5 bases of the junction left unmatched. The CDR3 is 16 amino acids. CDR3 in DNA: TGCGCCAGCAGCTCCCTAGCGGGAGGGGAGACCGGGGAGCTGTTTTTT. Its translation: CASSSLAGGETGELFF.